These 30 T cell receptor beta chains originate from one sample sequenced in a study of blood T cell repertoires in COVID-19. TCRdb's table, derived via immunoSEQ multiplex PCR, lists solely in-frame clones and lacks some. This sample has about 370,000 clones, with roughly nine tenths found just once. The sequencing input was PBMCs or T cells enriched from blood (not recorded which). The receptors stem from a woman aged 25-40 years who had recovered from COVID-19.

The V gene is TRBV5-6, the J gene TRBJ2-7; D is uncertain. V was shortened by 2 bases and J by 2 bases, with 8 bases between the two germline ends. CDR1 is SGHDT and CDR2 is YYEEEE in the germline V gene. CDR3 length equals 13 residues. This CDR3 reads CASSFSPTYEQYF. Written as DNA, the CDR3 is TGTGCCAGCAGCTTCTCCCCTACCTACGAGCAGTACTTC.

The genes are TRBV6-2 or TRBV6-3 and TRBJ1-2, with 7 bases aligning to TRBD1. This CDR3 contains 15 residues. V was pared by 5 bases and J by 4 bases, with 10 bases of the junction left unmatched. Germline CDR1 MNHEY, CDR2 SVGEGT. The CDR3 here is CASSRPSQGTYGYTF. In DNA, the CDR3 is TGTGCCAGCAGTCGCCCATCACAGGGGACCTATGGCTACACCTTC.

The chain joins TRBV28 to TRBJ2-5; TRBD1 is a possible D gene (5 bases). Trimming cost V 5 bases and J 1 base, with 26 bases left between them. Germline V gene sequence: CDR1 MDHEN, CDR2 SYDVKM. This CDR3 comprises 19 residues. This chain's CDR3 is CASSNRRLEKQRPQETQYF. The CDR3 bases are TGTGCCAGCAGTAACAGGCGATTGGAAAAGCAAAGACCCCAAGAGACCCAGTACTTC.

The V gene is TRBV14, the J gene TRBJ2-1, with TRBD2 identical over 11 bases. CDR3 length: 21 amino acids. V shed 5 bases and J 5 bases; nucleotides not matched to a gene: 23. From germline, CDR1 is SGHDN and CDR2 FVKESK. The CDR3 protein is CASSTVLAGERLFPRNNEQFF. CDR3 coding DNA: TGTGCCAGCAGCACGGTACTAGCGGGAGAACGTCTCTTCCCAAGAAACAATGAGCAGTTCTTC. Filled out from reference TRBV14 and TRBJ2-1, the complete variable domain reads EAGVTQFPSHSVIEKGQTVTLRCDPISGHDNLYWYRRVMGKEIKFLLHFVKESKQDESGMPNNRFLAERTGGTYSTLKVQPAELEDSGVYFCASSTVLAGERLFPRNNEQFFGPGTRLTVL.

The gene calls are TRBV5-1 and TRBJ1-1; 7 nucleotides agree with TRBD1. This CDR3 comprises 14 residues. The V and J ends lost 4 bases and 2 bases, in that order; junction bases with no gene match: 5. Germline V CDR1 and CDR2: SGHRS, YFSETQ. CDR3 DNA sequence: TGCGCCAGCAGCGGGGGACAGCTCAACACTGAAGCTTTCTTT. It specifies CASSGGQLNTEAFF.

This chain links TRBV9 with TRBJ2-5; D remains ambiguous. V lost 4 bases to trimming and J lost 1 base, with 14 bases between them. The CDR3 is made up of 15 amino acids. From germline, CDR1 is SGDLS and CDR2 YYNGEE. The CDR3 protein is CASSPHSGFQETQYF. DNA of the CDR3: TGTGCCAGCAGCCCCCACTCCGGGTTCCAAGAGACCCAGTACTTC. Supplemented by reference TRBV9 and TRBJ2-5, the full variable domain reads DSGVTQTPKHLITATGQRVTLRCSPRSGDLSVYWYQQSLDQGLQFLIQYYNGEERAKGNILERFSAQQFPDLHSELNLSSLELGDSALYFCASSPHSGFQETQYFGPGTRLLVL.

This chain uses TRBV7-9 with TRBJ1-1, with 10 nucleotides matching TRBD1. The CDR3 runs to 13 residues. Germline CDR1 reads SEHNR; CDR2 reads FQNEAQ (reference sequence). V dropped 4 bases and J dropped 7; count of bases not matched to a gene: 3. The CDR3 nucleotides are TGTGCCAGCAGCTCGTGGACAGGGGGTGAAGCTTTCTTT. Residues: CASSSWTGGEAFF.

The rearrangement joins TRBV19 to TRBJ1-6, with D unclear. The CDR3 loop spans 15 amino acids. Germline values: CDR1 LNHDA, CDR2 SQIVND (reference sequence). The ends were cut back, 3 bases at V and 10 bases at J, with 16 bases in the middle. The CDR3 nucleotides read TGTGCCAGTAGTATTGGTGCGGAAAGCCTATCACCCCTCCACTTT. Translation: CASSIGAESLSPLHF. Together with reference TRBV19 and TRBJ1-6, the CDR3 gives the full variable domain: DGGITQSPKYLFRKEGQNVTLSCEQNLNHDAMYWYRQDPGQGLRLIYYSQIVNDFQKGDIAEGYSVSREKKESFPLTVTSAQKNPTAFYLCASSIGAESLSPLHFGNGTRLTVT.

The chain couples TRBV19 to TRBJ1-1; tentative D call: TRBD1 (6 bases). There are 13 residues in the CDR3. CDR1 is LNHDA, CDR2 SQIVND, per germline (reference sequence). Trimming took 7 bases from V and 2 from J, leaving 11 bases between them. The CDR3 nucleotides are TGTGCCAGTAATGGACAGAAAAACACTGAAGCTTTCTTT. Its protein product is CASNGQKNTEAFF.

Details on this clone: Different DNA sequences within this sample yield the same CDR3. The CDR3 nucleotides are TGCGCCAGCAGCCAGGACAGGGGGTACGAGCAGTACTTC. Its translation is CASSQDRGYEQYF. The chain recombines TRBV4-1 with TRBJ2-7, with 10 positions matching TRBD1. After removal of 3 bases from V and 4 bases from J, the junction contained 0 bases not matched to a gene. Germline V gene data show CDR1 as MGHRA and CDR2 as YSYEKL. This CDR3 is built from 13 residues.

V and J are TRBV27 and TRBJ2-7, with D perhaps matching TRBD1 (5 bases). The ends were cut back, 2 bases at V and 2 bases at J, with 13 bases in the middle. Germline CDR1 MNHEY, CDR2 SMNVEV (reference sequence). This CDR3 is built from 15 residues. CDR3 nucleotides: TGTGCCAGCAGTTTAAGGGGTGACAAAACCTACGAGCAGTACTTC. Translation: CASSLRGDKTYEQYF.

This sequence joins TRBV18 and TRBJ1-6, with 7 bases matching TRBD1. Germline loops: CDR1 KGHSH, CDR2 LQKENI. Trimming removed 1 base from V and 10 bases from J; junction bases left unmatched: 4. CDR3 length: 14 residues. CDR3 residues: CASSPQGASSPLHF. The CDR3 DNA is TGTGCCAGCTCACCACAGGGGGCCTCATCACCCCTCCACTTT.

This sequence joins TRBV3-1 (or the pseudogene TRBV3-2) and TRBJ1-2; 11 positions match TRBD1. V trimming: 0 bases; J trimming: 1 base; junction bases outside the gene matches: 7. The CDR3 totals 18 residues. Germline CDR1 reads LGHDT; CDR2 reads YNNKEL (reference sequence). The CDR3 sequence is CASSQEDGTGGLNYGYTF. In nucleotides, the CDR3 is TGTGCCAGCAGCCAAGAGGACGGGACAGGGGGTCTTAACTATGGCTACACCTTC.

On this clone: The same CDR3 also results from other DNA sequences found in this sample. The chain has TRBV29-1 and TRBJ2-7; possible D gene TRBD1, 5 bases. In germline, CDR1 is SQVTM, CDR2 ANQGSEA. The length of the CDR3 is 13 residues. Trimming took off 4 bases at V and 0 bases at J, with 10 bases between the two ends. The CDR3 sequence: CSVGTGSSYEQYF. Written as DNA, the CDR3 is TGCAGCGTTGGTACAGGTTCCTCCTACGAGCAGTACTTC.

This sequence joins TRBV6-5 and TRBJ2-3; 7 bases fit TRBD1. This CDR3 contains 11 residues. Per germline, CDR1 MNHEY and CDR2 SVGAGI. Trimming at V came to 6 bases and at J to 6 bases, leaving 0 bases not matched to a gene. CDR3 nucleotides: TGTGCCAGCAGGACAGGGGATACGCAGTATTTT. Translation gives CASRTGDTQYF.

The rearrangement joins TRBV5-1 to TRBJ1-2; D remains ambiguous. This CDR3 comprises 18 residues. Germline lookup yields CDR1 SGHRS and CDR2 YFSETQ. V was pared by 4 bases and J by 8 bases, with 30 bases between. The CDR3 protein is CASSPFLIYRESEVGYTF. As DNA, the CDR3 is TGCGCCAGCAGCCCTTTTTTAATTTATAGGGAGTCGGAGGTCGGCTACACCTTC.

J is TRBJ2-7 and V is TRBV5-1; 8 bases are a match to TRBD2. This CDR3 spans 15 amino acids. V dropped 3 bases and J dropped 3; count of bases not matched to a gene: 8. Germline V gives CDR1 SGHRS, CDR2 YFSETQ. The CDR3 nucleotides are TGCGCCAGCAGCTCCTCTAGCGGGTCTCTCTACGAGCAGTACTTC. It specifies CASSSSSGSLYEQYF.

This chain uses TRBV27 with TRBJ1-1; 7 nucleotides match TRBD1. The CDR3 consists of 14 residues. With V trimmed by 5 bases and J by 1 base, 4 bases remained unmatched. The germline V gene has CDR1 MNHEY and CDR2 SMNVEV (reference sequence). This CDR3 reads CASSPRTGNTEAFF. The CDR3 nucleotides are TGTGCCAGCAGTCCGCGGACAGGGAACACTGAAGCTTTCTTT.

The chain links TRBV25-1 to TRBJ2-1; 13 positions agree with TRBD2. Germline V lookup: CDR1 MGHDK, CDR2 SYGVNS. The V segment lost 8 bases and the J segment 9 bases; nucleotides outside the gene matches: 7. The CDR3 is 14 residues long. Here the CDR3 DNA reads TGTGCCAGCGTCGGGACTAGCGGGACGGGTGAGCAGTTCTTC. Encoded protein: CASVGTSGTGEQFF.

CDR3 residues: CASSEGQQGFTRETQYF. In DNA, the CDR3 is TGTGCCAGCAGTGAAGGCCAGCAGGGGTTTACTCGGGAGACCCAGTACTTC. J is TRBJ2-5 and V is TRBV2; tentative D call: TRBD1 (6 bases). In germline, CDR1 is SNHLY, CDR2 FYNNEI. The CDR3 has 17 residues. The V end lost 1 base, the J end lost 5 bases, and 20 bases lay between the germline ends.

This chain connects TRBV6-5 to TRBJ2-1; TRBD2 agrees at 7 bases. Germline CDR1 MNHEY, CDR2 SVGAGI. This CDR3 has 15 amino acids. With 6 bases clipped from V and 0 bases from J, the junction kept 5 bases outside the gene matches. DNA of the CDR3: TGTGCCAGCAGCCCCGGGACTACCTCCTACAATGAGCAGTTCTTC. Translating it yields CASSPGTTSYNEQFF.

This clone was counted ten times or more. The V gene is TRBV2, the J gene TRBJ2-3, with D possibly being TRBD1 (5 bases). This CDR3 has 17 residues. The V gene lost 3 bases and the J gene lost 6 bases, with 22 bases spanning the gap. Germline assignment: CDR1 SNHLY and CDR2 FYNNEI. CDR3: CASSDRGGVVGSDTQYF. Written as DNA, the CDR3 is TGTGCCAGCAGTGATAGGGGTGGGGTTGTGGGATCCGATACGCAGTATTTT. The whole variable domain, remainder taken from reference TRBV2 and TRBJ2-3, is EPEVTQTPSHQVTQMGQEVILRCVPISNHLYFYWYRQILGQKVEFLVSFYNNEISEKSEIFDDQFSVERPDGSNFTLKIRSTKLEDSAMYFCASSDRGGVVGSDTQYFGPGTRLTVL.

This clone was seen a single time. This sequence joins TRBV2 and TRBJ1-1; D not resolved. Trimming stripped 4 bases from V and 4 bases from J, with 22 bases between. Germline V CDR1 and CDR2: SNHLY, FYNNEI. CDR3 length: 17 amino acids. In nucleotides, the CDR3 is TGTGCCAGCAGTGTTCCGCCCTTGGCAGGTATGGGCACTGAAGCTTTCTTT. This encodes CASSVPPLAGMGTEAFF.

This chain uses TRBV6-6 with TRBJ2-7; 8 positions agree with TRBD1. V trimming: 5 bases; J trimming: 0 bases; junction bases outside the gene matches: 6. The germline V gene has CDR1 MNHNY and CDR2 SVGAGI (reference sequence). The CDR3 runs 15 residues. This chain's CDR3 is CASSNDRGLSYEQYF. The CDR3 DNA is TGTGCCAGCAGTAACGACAGGGGACTCTCCTACGAGCAGTACTTC.

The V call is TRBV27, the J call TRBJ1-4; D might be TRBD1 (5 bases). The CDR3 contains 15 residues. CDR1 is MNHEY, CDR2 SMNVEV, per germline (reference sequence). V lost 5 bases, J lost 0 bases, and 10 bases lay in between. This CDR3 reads CASSVRGATNEKLFF. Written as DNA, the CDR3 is TGTGCCAGCAGTGTCCGGGGGGCAACTAATGAAAAACTGTTTTTT.

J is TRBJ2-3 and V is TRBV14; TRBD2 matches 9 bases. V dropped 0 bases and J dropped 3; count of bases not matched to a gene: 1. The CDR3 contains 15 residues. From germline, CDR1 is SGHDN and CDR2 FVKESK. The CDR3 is CASSQELAGTDTQYF. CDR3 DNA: TGTGCCAGCAGCCAAGAGCTAGCGGGGACAGATACGCAGTATTTT.

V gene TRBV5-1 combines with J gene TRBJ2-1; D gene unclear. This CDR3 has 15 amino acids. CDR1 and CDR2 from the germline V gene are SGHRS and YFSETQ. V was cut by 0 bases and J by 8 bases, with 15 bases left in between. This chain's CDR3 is CASSLATTWPDEQFF. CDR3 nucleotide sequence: TGCGCCAGCAGCTTGGCTACTACCTGGCCCGATGAGCAGTTCTTC. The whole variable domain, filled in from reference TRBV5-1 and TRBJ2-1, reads KAGVTQTPRYLIKTRGQQVTLSCSPISGHRSVSWYQQTPGQGLQFLFEYFSETQRNKGNFPGRFSGRQFSNSRSEMNVSTLELGDSALYLCASSLATTWPDEQFFGPGTRLTVL.

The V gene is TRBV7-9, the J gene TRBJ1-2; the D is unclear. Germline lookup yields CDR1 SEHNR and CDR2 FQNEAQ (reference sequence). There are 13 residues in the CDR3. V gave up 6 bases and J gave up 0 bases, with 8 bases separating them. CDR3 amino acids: CASSRESNYGYTF. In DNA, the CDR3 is TGTGCCAGCAGTCGGGAGTCTAACTATGGCTACACCTTC.

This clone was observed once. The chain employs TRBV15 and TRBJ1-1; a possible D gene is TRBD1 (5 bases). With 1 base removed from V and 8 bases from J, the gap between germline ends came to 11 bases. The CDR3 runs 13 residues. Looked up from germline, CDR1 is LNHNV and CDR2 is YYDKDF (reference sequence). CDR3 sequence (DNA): TGTGCCACCAGCAGAGCCAGGGCCCAAGAAGCTTTCTTT. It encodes CATSRARAQEAFF.

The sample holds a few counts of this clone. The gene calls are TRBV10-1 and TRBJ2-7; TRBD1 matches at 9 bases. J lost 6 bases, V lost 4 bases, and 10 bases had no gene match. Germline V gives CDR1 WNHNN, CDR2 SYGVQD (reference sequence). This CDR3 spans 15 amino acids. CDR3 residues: CASSASPGQGSEQYF. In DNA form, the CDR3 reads TGCGCCAGCAGTGCTTCGCCGGGACAGGGCTCCGAGCAGTACTTC.